Below are 5 T cell receptor beta chains sequenced from a single sample in a study. TCRdb redid the calling of the 5' RACE reads with MiXCR, one entry per CDR3 protein. The sample contains roughly 6,600 distinct CDR3 sequences, approximately 60% of which appear only once. The sample consisted of tumor-infiltrating memory CD4+ T cells sorted from the breast tumor. Subset reported: memory CD4+ T cells, CD4+CD45RO+CD25-. These receptors were taken from a female donor with breast cancer.

This clonotype was picked up a small number of times. This chain connects TRBV5-1 to TRBJ2-1; the D gene is possibly TRBD1 (6 bases). CDR1 SGHRS and CDR2 YFSETQ come from the germline V gene. CDR3 length equals 15 residues. V lost 4 bases and J 1 base, leaving 12 bases between the germline ends. The CDR3, as DNA: TGCGCCAGCAGCCAGGGACAAGTATCCTACAATGAGCAGTTCTTC. Translation gives CASSQGQVSYNEQFF.

The chain uses TRBV10-3 and TRBJ1-6; the match to TRBD1 covers 9 bases. This CDR3 region has 16 residues. Germline V CDR1 and CDR2: ENHRY, SYGVKD. J gave up 9 bases and V 0 bases, and 6 bases lay outside the gene matches. CDR3 sequence reads: CAISESEGQGVSPLHF. Written as DNA, the CDR3 is TGTGCCATCAGTGAGTCGGAGGGACAGGGTGTTTCACCCCTCCACTTT.

V usage is TRBV10-3 and J usage is TRBJ2-3; D gene ambiguous. The length of the CDR3 is 13 residues. Germline V gene data show CDR1 as ENHRY and CDR2 as SYGVKD. The germline V and J ends were trimmed by 10 bases and 6 bases, with 17 bases remaining between them. The CDR3 DNA reads as TGTGCCAACCGAGAGTCCCTCCACGATACGCAGTATTTT. Amino acids: CANRESLHDTQYF.

V is TRBV5-1 and J is TRBJ1-1; a weak D match, TRBD1 (5 bases). The CDR3 length is 13 residues. Trimming took off 6 bases at V and 0 bases at J, with 9 bases between the two ends. The germline V gene has CDR1 SGHRS and CDR2 YFSETQ. The CDR3 DNA is TGCGCCAGCAAGGACACCATGAACACTGAAGCTTTCTTT. Protein product: CASKDTMNTEAFF.

In its sample, this clonotype is medium-sized. V gene TRBV20-1 combines with J gene TRBJ2-6, with a tentative D call TRBD1 (6 bases). Trimming shortened V by 1 base and J by 0 bases, and 10 bases separated the two germline ends. This CDR3 is 16 amino acids long. Germline assignment: CDR1 DFQATT and CDR2 SNEGSKA (reference sequence). The CDR3 loop reads CSARGGRPSGANVLTF. As DNA, the CDR3 is TGCAGTGCTAGAGGGGGGCGCCCCTCTGGGGCCAACGTCCTGACTTTC.